Ten or more counts support the clone carrying this T cell receptor (beta chain). This beta chain represents an off-target read in a library built for alpha chains; its size is of limited meaning. The entry originates in a study of spatial heterogeneity in lung cancer. Time point of the sample: sample taken at primary tumor resection. Whole RNA, which was extracted from tumor, nontumor lung tissue or frozen PBMC, was sequenced without any cell sorting. TCR cDNA molecules each had a unique molecular identifier. TCRdb re-analysed the 5' RACE reads in MiXCR, keeping a single row per CDR3 protein. The sample holds about 13,000 distinct CDR3 sequences, 5.2% seen once. CDR3 size: 15 residues. The germline V and J ends were trimmed by 1 base and 3 bases, with 11 bases remaining between them. Per germline, CDR1 SGHTA and CDR2 FQGNSA.

This receptor was taken from a human donor with early-stage non-small cell lung cancer. This material consisted of lung tumor tissue, taken at surgery. The chain links TRBV7-2 to TRBJ2-3; D is unresolved. CDR3 residues: CASSLVGRSTDTQYF. For the CDR3, the DNA is TGTGCCAGCAGCTTAGTGGGCCGATCAACAGATACGCAGTATTTT.